Listed below are T cell receptor beta chains from one sample, sequenced in a study of HIV-infected patients and healthy controls. TCRdb passed the 5' RACE reads through MiXCR, listing each CDR3 protein once. The sample holds 15,000 to 20,000 distinct CDR3 sequences, 15% to 20% seen once. Sequencing input: CD8+ T cells from blood. These receptors were obtained from a human donor in good health. Both conserved end residues are part of each CDR3.

TRBV7-9	TRBJ2-5	CASSPDSRGTQYF
TRBV2	TRBJ2-7	CASSGTGGRDEQYF
TRBV2	TRBJ1-1	CASRPWAGGTEAFF
TRBV20-1	TRBJ2-5	CSVFVGPDHQETQYF
TRBV7-2	TRBJ1-4	CASSYTGGLNEKLFF
TRBV6-1	TRBJ1-2	CASYRAANYGYTF
TRBV9	TRBJ1-3	CASSLGGGSGNTIYF
TRBV6-4	TRBJ2-1	CASSGTGTPSHNEQFF
TRBV12-3/TRBV12-4	TRBJ2-2	CASREPLAGGNTGELFF
TRBV6-5	TRBJ2-1	CASSPRGLGNEQFF
TRBV5-6	TRBJ1-1	CASSLSDRGRTEAFF
TRBV15	TRBJ2-6	CATSLISGANVLTF
TRBV6-5	TRBJ2-1	CASSYSRVNEQFF
TRBV29-1	TRBJ1-1	CSVRMGGGQHTEAFF
TRBV9	TRBJ2-7	CASSLGTVLGDEQYF
TRBV21-1	TRBJ1-5	CASSKQGLGQPQHF
TRBV5-1	TRBJ1-5	CARRLYTGDNQPRHF
TRBV27	TRBJ1-4	CASSLFSGQGASGEKLFF
TRBV13	TRBJ2-1	CASSQPGEKIYNEQFF
TRBV2	TRBJ1-6	CASSVGQPTLYNSPLHF
TRBV5-1	TRBJ1-1	CASSPWTEGTEAFF
TRBV9	TRBJ1-4	CASSETNRGNNEKLFF
TRBV13	TRBJ2-5	CASSSSTTRQETQYF
TRBV6-1	TRBJ1-5	CASREVQGSNQPQHF
TRBV6-1	TRBJ2-4	CASSEREGTIVVKNIQYF
TRBV6-2/TRBV6-3	TRBJ2-1	CASTFWMGNEQFF
TRBV13	TRBJ1-2	CASSLGGGQGGYGYTF
TRBV27	TRBJ1-2	CASSLGYGLFNYGYTF
TRBV4-1	TRBJ1-5	CASSQGTERNQPQHF
TRBV4-1	TRBJ1-2	CASSQDSNTAYGYTF
TRBV4-1	TRBJ2-7	CASSQDWQGPTYEQYF
TRBV19	TRBJ2-1	CASSLWGTSSYNEQFF
TRBV14	TRBJ2-7	CASSQLGQGWYEQYF
TRBV4-1	TRBJ2-7	CASSQYLDTGGPLYEQYF
TRBV6-6	TRBJ2-6	CASRDRPYPYSGANVLTF
TRBV11-2	TRBJ2-3	CASSLERGRGVKDTQYF